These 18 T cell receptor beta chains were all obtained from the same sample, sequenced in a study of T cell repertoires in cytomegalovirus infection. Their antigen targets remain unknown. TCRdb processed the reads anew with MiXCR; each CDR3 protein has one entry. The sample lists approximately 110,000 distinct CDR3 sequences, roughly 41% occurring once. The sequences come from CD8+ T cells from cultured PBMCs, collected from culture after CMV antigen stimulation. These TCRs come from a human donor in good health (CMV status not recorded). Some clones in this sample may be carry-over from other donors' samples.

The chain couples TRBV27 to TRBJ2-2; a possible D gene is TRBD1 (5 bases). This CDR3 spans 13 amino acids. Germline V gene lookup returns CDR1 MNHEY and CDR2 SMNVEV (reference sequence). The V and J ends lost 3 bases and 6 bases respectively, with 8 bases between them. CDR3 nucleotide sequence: TGTGCCAGCAGTTTTTTAGGGGCCGGGGAGCTGTTTTTT. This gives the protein CASSFLGAGELFF.

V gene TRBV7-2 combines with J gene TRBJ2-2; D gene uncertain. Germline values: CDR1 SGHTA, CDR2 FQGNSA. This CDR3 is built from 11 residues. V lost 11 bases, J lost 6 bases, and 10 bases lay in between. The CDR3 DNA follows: TGTGCCGGCAATGGAGCCGGGGAGCTGTTTTTT. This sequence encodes CAGNGAGELFF.

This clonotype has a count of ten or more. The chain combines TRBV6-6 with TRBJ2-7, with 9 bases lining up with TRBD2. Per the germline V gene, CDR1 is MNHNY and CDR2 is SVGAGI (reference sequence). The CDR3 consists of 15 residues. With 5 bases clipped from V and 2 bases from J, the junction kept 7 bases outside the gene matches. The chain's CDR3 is CASSVYSGGAYEQYF. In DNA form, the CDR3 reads TGTGCCAGCAGTGTATATAGCGGGGGAGCCTACGAGCAGTACTTC.

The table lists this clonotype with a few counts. The CDR3 is CASSLGFAGELFF. The CDR3 DNA follows: TGTGCCAGCAGCTTAGGGTTCGCCGGGGAACTGTTTTTT. The chain joins TRBV7-6 to TRBJ1-4; no reliable D call. V was pared by 1 base and J by 12 bases, with 12 bases between. Germline V CDR1 and CDR2: SGHVS, FNYEAQ. The length of the CDR3 is 13 residues.

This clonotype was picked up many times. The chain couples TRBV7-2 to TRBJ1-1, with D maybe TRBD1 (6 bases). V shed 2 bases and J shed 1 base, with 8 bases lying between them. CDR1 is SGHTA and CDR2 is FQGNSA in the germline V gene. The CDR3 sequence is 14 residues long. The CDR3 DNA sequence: TGTGCCAGCAGCTTACAGGACAGGAACACTGAAGCTTTCTTT. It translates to CASSLQDRNTEAFF.

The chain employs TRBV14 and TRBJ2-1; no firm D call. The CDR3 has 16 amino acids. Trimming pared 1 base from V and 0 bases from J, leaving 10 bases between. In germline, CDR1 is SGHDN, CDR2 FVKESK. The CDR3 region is CASSQVWRSSYNEQFF. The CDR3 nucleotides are TGTGCCAGCAGCCAAGTTTGGCGGAGCTCCTACAATGAGCAGTTCTTC.

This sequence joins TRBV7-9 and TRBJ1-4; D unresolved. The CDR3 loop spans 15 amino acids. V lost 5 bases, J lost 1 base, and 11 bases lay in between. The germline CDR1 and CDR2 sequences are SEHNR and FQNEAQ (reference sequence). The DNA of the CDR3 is TGTGCCAGCAGCCCTACGTATGAAACTAATGAAAAACTGTTTTTT. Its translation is CASSPTYETNEKLFF.

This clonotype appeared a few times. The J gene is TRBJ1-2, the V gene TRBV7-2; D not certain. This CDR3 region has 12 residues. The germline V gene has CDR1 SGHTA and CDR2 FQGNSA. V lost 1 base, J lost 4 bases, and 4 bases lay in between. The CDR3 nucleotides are TGTGCCAGCAGCTTAGTCAGCTATGGCTACACCTTC. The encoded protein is CASSLVSYGYTF.

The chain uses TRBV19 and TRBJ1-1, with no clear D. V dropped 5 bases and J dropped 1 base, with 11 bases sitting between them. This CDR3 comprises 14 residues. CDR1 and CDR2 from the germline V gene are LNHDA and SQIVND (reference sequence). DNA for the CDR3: TGTGCCAGTAGTCCGGCGGAGGGGAACACTGAAGCTTTCTTT. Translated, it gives CASSPAEGNTEAFF.

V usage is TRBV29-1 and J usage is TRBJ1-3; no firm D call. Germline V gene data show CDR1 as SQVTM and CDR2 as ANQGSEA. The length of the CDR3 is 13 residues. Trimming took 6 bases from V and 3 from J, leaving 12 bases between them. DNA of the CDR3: TGCAGCGTCCGAGGGCCGGATGGAAACACCATATATTTT. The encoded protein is CSVRGPDGNTIYF.

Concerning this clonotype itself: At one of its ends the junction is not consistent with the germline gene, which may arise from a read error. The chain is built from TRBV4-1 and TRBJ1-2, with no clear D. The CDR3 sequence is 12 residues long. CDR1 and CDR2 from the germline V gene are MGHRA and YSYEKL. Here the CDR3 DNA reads TGTGCCAGCAGCCAAGCTGGACTTGGCTACACCTTC. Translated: CASSQAGLGYTF.

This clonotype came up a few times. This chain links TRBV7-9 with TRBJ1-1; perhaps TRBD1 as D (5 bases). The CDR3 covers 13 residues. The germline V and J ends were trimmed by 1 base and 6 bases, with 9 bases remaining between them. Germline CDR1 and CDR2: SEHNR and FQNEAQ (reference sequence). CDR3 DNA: TGTGCCAGCAGCTTAGGGCGGACACCTGAAGCTTTCTTT. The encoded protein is CASSLGRTPEAFF.

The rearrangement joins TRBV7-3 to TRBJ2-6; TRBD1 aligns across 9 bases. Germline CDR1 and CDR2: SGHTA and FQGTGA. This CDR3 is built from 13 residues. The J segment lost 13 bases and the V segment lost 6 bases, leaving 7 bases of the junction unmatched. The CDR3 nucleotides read TGTGCCAGCAGTTGGACAGGGGCCGGGGTCCTGACTTTC. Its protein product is CASSWTGAGVLTF.

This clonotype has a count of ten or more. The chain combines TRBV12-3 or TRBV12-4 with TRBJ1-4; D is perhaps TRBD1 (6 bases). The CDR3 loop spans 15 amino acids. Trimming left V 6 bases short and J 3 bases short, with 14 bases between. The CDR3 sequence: CASRLDRSPNEKLFF. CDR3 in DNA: TGTGCCAGCAGACTCGACAGGTCTCCTAATGAAAAACTGTTTTTT.

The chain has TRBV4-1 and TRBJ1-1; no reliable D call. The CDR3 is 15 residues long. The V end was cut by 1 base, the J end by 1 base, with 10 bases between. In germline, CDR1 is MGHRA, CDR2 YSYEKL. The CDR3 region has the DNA TGCGCCAGCAGCCAAGTAGGACGGGGGAACACTGAAGCTTTCTTT. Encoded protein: CASSQVGRGNTEAFF.

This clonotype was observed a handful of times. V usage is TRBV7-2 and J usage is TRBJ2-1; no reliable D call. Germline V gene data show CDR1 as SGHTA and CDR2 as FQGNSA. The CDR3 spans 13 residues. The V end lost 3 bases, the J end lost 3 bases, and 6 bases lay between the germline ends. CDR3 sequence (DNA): TGTGCCAGCAGCTTGGCGGTCTACAATGAGCAGTTCTTC. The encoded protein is CASSLAVYNEQFF.

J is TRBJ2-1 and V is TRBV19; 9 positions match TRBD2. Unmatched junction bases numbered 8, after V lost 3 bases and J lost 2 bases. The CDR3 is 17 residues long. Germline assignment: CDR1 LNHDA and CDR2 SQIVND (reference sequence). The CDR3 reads CASSMGLGGGAYNEQFF. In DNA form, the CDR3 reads TGTGCCAGTAGTATGGGCCTAGGCGGGGGGGCCTACAATGAGCAGTTCTTC.

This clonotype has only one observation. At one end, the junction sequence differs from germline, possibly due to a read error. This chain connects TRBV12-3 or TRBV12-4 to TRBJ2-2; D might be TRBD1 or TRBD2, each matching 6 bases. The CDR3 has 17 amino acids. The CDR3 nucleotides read TGTACCAGCTGGGGGGCCATCCAACGGGGTTACACCGGGGAGCTGTTTTTT. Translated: CTSWGAIQRGYTGELFF.